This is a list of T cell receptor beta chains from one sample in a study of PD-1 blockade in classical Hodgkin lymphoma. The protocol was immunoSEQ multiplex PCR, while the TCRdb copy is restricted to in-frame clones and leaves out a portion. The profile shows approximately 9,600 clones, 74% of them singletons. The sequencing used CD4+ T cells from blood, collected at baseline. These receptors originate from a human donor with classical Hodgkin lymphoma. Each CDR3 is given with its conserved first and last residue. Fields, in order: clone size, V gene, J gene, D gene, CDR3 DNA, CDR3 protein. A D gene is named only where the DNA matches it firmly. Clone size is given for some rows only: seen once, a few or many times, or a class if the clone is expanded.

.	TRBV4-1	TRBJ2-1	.	TGCGCCAGCAGCCAAGTCAGAGCCTCCTACAATGAGCAGTTCTTC	CASSQVRASYNEQFF
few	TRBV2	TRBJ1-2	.	TGTGCCAGCAGGGGCCCTGCCCATGGCTACACCTTC	CASRGPAHGYTF
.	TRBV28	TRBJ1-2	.	TGTGCCAGCAGTTTATCCCTCAAGTACTATGGCTACACCTTC	CASSLSLKYYGYTF
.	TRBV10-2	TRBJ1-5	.	TGCGCCAGCAGTAACGTCGGTACTGGGGCCGGGCAGCCCCAGCATTTT	CASSNVGTGAGQPQHF
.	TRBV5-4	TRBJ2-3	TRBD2	TGTGCCAGCAGCTTACTAGCGGGTTCCGGGGGCACAGATACGCAGTATTTT	CASSLLAGSGGTDTQYF
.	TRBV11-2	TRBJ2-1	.	TGTGCCAGCAGCGCCAGTCTAAACAATGAGCAGTTCTTC	CASSASLNNEQFF
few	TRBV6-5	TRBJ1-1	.	TGTGCCAGCAAAGTCGACGCGAACACTGAAGCTTTCTTT	CASKVDANTEAFF
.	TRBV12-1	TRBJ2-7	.	TGTGCCAGCAGCTTTGCCCCAGCGGGAGAGCGGAACGAGCAGTACTTC	CASSFAPAGERNEQYF
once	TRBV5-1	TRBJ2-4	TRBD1	TGCGCCAGCACCCCGGGACAGGGTGGAAACATTCAGTACTTC	CASTPGQGGNIQYF
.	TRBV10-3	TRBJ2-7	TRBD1	TGTGCCATCAGTGTAGGGACAGGGTGGACCTACGAGCAGTACTTC	CAISVGTGWTYEQYF
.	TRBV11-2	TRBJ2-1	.	TGTGCCAGCAGCGTGACTCGGGCCTGGGATGAGCAGTTCTTC	CASSVTRAWDEQFF
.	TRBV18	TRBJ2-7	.	TGTGCCAGCTCCCCCGAGAGTAAAACCTACGAGCAGTACTTC	CASSPESKTYEQYF
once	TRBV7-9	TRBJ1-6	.	TGTGCCAGCAGCCGGACGGTAGATTCACCCCTCCACTTT	CASSRTVDSPLHF
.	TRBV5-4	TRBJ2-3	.	TGTGCCAGCAGATCCGGGACCGACGAGAATACGCAGTATTTT	CASRSGTDENTQYF
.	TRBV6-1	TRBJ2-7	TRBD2	TGTGCCAGCAGTGAAGTTCCGGCAGCGGGGGTAACCTACGAGCAGTACTTC	CASSEVPAAGVTYEQYF
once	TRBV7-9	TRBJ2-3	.	TGTGCCAGCAGCCATAGTGGGGTCACAGATACGCAGTATTTT	CASSHSGVTDTQYF
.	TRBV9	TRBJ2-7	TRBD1	TGTGCCAGCAGCGTAAGTGGGACAGGGAACTACGAGCAGTACTTC	CASSVSGTGNYEQYF
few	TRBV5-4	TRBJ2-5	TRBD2	TGTGCCAGCAGCTCGGGAGTGACTAGCGGGAACCAAGAGACCCAGTACTTC	CASSSGVTSGNQETQYF
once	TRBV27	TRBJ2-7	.	TGTGCCAGCAGTTTAGAGGCCTCTTTAGCAAAATACGAGCAGTACTTC	CASSLEASLAKYEQYF
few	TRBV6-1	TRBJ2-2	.	TGTGCCAGCAAAAGGACACAGAACACCGGGGAGCTGTTTTTT	CASKRTQNTGELFF